This is a list of T cell receptor beta chains from one sample in a study of blood T cell repertoires in COVID-19. Profiled with immunoSEQ multiplex PCR; TCRdb holds only in-frame clones, not every one. The sample lists a few hundred thousand clones, 80% to 90% occurring once. Sequencing was carried out using PBMCs or T cells enriched from blood (not recorded which). These receptors all come from a middle-aged man who had recovered from COVID-19. The CDR3 runs from the conserved cysteine through the conserved F or W. Each record gives: clone size, V gene, J gene, D gene, CDR3 protein, CDR3 DNA. A D gene is named only where the DNA matches it firmly. Size is omitted from some rows. Given values are once, few, many or a class for expanded clones.

size: NA
V: TRBV27
J: TRBJ2-2
D: NA
CDR3: CASSTLDTYNTGELFF
DNA: TGTGCCAGCAGTACACTAGACACCTATAACACCGGGGAGCTGTTTTTT

size: NA
V: TRBV19
J: TRBJ2-5
D: NA
CDR3: CASSIDSGAETQYF
DNA: TGTGCCAGTAGTATAGACTCAGGGGCAGAGACCCAGTACTTC

size: once
V: TRBV2
J: TRBJ2-3
D: TRBD2
CDR3: CASQRGGRRDWTDTQYF
DNA: TGTGCCAGCCAGCGGGGGGGGAGAAGGGATTGGACAGATACGCAGTATTTT

size: NA
V: TRBV6-6
J: TRBJ1-5
D: NA
CDR3: CASKGRDISNQPQHF
DNA: TGTGCCAGCAAGGGTCGGGACATCTCAAATCAGCCCCAGCATTTT

size: few
V: TRBV10-2
J: TRBJ1-2
D: NA
CDR3: CASTGQNYGYTF
DNA: TGCGCCAGTACTGGACAGAACTATGGCTACACCTTC

size: NA
V: TRBV9
J: TRBJ1-2
D: NA
CDR3: CASTPEGANYGYTF
DNA: TGTGCCAGCACCCCAGAGGGGGCTAACTATGGCTACACCTTC

size: once
V: TRBV5-8
J: TRBJ2-7
D: TRBD2
CDR3: CASSSGLAGSYEQYF
DNA: TGTGCCAGCAGCTCCGGACTAGCGGGTTCCTACGAGCAGTACTTC

size: NA
V: TRBV11-2
J: TRBJ1-1
D: NA
CDR3: CASSPSRDFVEAFF
DNA: TGTGCCAGCAGCCCGTCCAGGGACTTCGTTGAAGCTTTCTTT

size: NA
V: TRBV5-4
J: TRBJ2-7
D: TRBD1
CDR3: CASSDGGQEPYEQYF
DNA: TGTGCCAGCAGCGACGGGGGACAGGAACCCTACGAGCAGTACTTC

size: NA
V: TRBV19
J: TRBJ2-1
D: NA
CDR3: CASSIAAGSNEQFF
DNA: TGTGCCAGTAGTATAGCGGCAGGTAGCAATGAGCAGTTCTTC

size: NA
V: TRBV18
J: TRBJ2-1
D: NA
CDR3: CASSPSRNNEQFF
DNA: TGTGCCAGCTCACCCTCTAGGAACAATGAGCAGTTCTTC

size: NA
V: TRBV27
J: TRBJ1-5
D: NA
CDR3: CASSLSSSNQPQHF
DNA: TGTGCCAGCAGTTTATCGAGCAGCAATCAGCCCCAGCATTTT

size: NA
V: TRBV7-2
J: TRBJ2-1
D: TRBD2
CDR3: CASSSFLDSGLGSTFF
DNA: TGTGCCAGCAGCAGTTTCCTCGACAGCGGACTAGGCAGTACGTTCTTC

size: NA
V: TRBV18
J: TRBJ1-1
D: NA
CDR3: CASSPLTSDSLNTEAFF
DNA: TGTGCCAGCTCACCACTTACCTCGGACAGCTTGAACACTGAAGCTTTCTTT

size: NA
V: TRBV20-1
J: TRBJ2-7
D: NA
CDR3: CSASSGSSGEQYF
DNA: TGCAGTGCTAGTTCAGGTTCATCTGGCGAGCAGTACTTC

size: NA
V: TRBV21-1
J: TRBJ1-5
D: NA
CDR3: CASSTYGTEINQPQHF
DNA: TGTGCCAGCAGCACGTACGGGACAGAGATTAATCAGCCCCAGCATTTT

size: NA
V: TRBV14
J: TRBJ1-1
D: NA
CDR3: CASSQSGNTEAFF
DNA: TGTGCCAGCAGCCAATCGGGGAACACTGAAGCTTTCTTT

size: NA
V: TRBV21-1
J: TRBJ2-1
D: NA
CDR3: CASSKPPAVTSGRIKDNEQFF
DNA: TGTGCCAGCAGCAAGCCGCCCGCGGTGACTAGCGGGAGAATTAAAGACAATGAGCAGTTCTTC

size: NA
V: TRBV11-2
J: TRBJ2-5
D: NA
CDR3: CASSLGGSASPQETQYF
DNA: TGTGCCAGCAGCTTAGGTGGTAGCGCGAGTCCTCAGGAGACCCAGTACTTC

size: NA
V: TRBV5-1
J: TRBJ1-4
D: TRBD1
CDR3: CASSSIQGAHEKLFF
DNA: TGCGCCAGCAGCTCAATACAGGGGGCGCATGAAAAACTGTTTTTT

size: NA
V: TRBV5-1
J: TRBJ1-2
D: TRBD1
CDR3: CASSATPGTDGYTF
DNA: TGCGCCAGCAGCGCTACACCTGGGACAGATGGCTACACCTTC

size: NA
V: TRBV5-8
J: TRBJ1-1
D: NA
CDR3: CASSFTEFEAFF
DNA: TGTGCCAGCAGCTTCACAGAGTTTGAAGCTTTCTTT

size: few
V: TRBV6-2/TRBV6-3
J: TRBJ1-1
D: NA
CDR3: CASSYSLGANTEAFF
DNA: TGTGCCAGCAGTTACTCGCTGGGGGCTAACACTGAAGCTTTCTTT

size: NA
V: TRBV19
J: TRBJ2-5
D: TRBD1
CDR3: CASSMTGGQETQYF
DNA: TGTGCCAGTAGTATGACAGGGGGTCAAGAGACCCAGTACTTC

size: NA
V: TRBV27
J: TRBJ1-4
D: TRBD1
CDR3: CASRRQGLDEKLFF
DNA: TGTGCCAGCAGGAGACAGGGGTTGGATGAAAAACTGTTTTTT

size: NA
V: TRBV7-6
J: TRBJ2-1
D: TRBD1
CDR3: CASSSKGQGYNEQFF
DNA: TGTGCCAGCAGCTCAAAGGGACAGGGCTACAATGAGCAGTTCTTC

size: NA
V: TRBV28
J: TRBJ1-4
D: TRBD1
CDR3: CASSPGQNNEKLFF
DNA: TGTGCCAGCAGTCCGGGACAGAATAATGAAAAACTGTTTTTT

size: NA
V: TRBV9
J: TRBJ2-1
D: TRBD1
CDR3: CASSVSSITTGSLVEQFF
DNA: TGTGCCAGCAGCGTAAGTTCTATTACGACAGGGTCACTGGTTGAGCAGTTCTTC

size: NA
V: TRBV4-1
J: TRBJ1-2
D: TRBD1
CDR3: CASSQASPDRVNGYTF
DNA: TGCGCCAGCAGCCAAGCAAGTCCGGACAGGGTCAATGGCTACACCTTC

size: NA
V: TRBV3-1/TRBV3-2
J: TRBJ1-2
D: TRBD1
CDR3: CASSQDKGQGSYGYTF
DNA: TGTGCCAGCAGCCAAGATAAGGGACAGGGGTCCTATGGCTACACCTTC

size: NA
V: TRBV10-1
J: TRBJ1-3
D: TRBD1
CDR3: CASIQGGIGNTIYF
DNA: TGCGCCAGCATACAGGGGGGGATTGGAAACACCATATATTTT

size: NA
V: TRBV19
J: TRBJ1-5
D: NA
CDR3: CASSIGDGRNQPQHF
DNA: TGTGCCAGTAGTATTGGGGACGGGAGAAATCAGCCCCAGCATTTT

size: NA
V: TRBV28
J: TRBJ2-3
D: NA
CDR3: CASSRGSAGHTDTQYF
DNA: TGTGCCAGTTCTCGGGGATCGGCGGGGCACACAGATACGCAGTATTTT

size: once
V: TRBV27
J: TRBJ2-7
D: NA
CDR3: CASSSLLGDYEQYF
DNA: TGTGCCAGCAGCTCACTCCTTGGTGACTACGAGCAGTACTTC

size: NA
V: TRBV11-3
J: TRBJ2-1
D: NA
CDR3: CASRPYGAYNEQFF
DNA: TGTGCCAGCAGGCCTTACGGGGCCTACAATGAGCAGTTCTTC

size: NA
V: TRBV13
J: TRBJ2-1
D: NA
CDR3: CASSSETWAEAANEQFF
DNA: TGTGCCAGCAGTAGCGAAACCTGGGCGGAGGCCGCCAATGAGCAGTTCTTC

size: NA
V: TRBV5-4
J: TRBJ1-5
D: TRBD1
CDR3: CASSLRDRRNSNQPQHF
DNA: TGTGCCAGCAGCCTGAGGGACAGACGTAATAGCAATCAGCCCCAGCATTTT

size: NA
V: TRBV28
J: TRBJ2-7
D: TRBD2
CDR3: CASGTSGTTYEQYF
DNA: TGTGCCAGCGGGACTAGCGGGACGACCTACGAGCAGTACTTC

size: many
V: TRBV15
J: TRBJ2-2
D: NA
CDR3: CATSALRGRNTGELFF
DNA: TGTGCCACCAGCGCCCTTCGAGGGAGGAACACCGGGGAGCTGTTTTTT

size: NA
V: TRBV6-5
J: TRBJ1-2
D: NA
CDR3: CASSPEEPGFYGYTF
DNA: TGTGCCAGCAGCCCCGAGGAGCCCGGGTTCTATGGCTACACCTTC

size: NA
V: TRBV18
J: TRBJ1-1
D: TRBD1
CDR3: CASSPVVGGGGTEAFF
DNA: TGTGCCAGCTCACCGGTAGTAGGGGGCGGAGGCACTGAAGCTTTCTTT

size: NA
V: TRBV9
J: TRBJ1-2
D: NA
CDR3: CASSAQAMGYTF
DNA: TGTGCCAGCAGCGCACAGGCGATGGGCTACACCTTC

size: NA
V: TRBV20-1
J: TRBJ2-7
D: NA
CDR3: CSASGGGQYEQYF
DNA: TGCAGTGCTAGTGGAGGGGGCCAGTACGAGCAGTACTTC

size: NA
V: TRBV27
J: TRBJ2-5
D: TRBD1
CDR3: CASSEYTGVQTQYF
DNA: TGTGCCAGCAGTGAATACACAGGGGTGCAGACCCAGTACTTC

size: NA
V: TRBV5-1
J: TRBJ1-2
D: TRBD1
CDR3: CASSGPDRGLDYGYTF
DNA: TGCGCCAGCAGCGGTCCGGACAGGGGACTGGACTATGGCTACACCTTC

size: NA
V: TRBV11-2
J: TRBJ1-3
D: NA
CDR3: CASSLHLDSSGNTIYF
DNA: TGTGCCAGCAGCTTACACCTGGACAGCTCTGGAAACACCATATATTTT

size: NA
V: TRBV4-3
J: TRBJ2-1
D: NA
CDR3: CASSQEVGGSYNEQFF
DNA: TGCGCCAGCAGCCAAGAAGTGGGGGGCTCCTACAATGAGCAGTTCTTC

size: few
V: TRBV28
J: TRBJ1-3
D: NA
CDR3: CASSSPAGFENTIYF
DNA: TGTGCCAGCAGTTCCCCGGCGGGATTCGAAAACACCATATATTTT

size: few
V: TRBV18
J: TRBJ2-2
D: NA
CDR3: CASSPSSPGANTGELFF
DNA: TGTGCCAGCTCACCAAGCTCTCCAGGGGCGAACACCGGGGAGCTGTTTTTT

size: NA
V: TRBV18
J: TRBJ2-3
D: TRBD2
CDR3: CASSPLKEGLAGATLSTDTQYF
DNA: TGTGCCAGCTCACCACTTAAAGAGGGACTAGCGGGGGCGACCCTTAGCACAGATACGCAGTATTTT

size: NA
V: TRBV7-9
J: TRBJ1-2
D: TRBD1
CDR3: CASRPTGTNYGYTF
DNA: TGTGCCAGCAGACCGACAGGGACAAACTATGGCTACACCTTC

size: NA
V: TRBV10-3
J: TRBJ1-6
D: TRBD1
CDR3: CAIKGQGSNSPLHF
DNA: TGTGCCATCAAAGGACAGGGTTCAAATTCACCCCTCCACTTT

size: NA
V: TRBV13
J: TRBJ2-1
D: NA
CDR3: CASSLLIGEVDEQFF
DNA: TGTGCCAGCAGCTTGCTAATAGGGGAGGTAGATGAGCAGTTCTTC

size: NA
V: TRBV12-5
J: TRBJ1-1
D: NA
CDR3: CASGLIAGHMNTEAFF
DNA: TGTGCTAGTGGTTTGATCGCGGGGCACATGAACACTGAAGCTTTCTTT

size: NA
V: TRBV27
J: TRBJ2-3
D: TRBD2
CDR3: CASSFRGRDTQYF
DNA: TGTGCCAGCAGTTTTCGCGGGAGAGATACGCAGTATTTT

size: NA
V: TRBV27
J: TRBJ2-2
D: TRBD1
CDR3: CASRSGQGVGELFF
DNA: TGTGCCAGCAGGTCGGGACAGGGAGTCGGGGAGCTGTTTTTT

size: few
V: TRBV11-3
J: TRBJ1-2
D: TRBD1
CDR3: CASSLEGQAGGYTF
DNA: TGTGCCAGCAGCTTAGAAGGACAGGCAGGCGGCTACACCTTC

size: NA
V: TRBV4-1
J: TRBJ2-5
D: TRBD1
CDR3: CASSRSPGQGSTKTQYF
DNA: TGCGCCAGCAGCCGGAGTCCGGGACAGGGGTCGACGAAGACCCAGTACTTC